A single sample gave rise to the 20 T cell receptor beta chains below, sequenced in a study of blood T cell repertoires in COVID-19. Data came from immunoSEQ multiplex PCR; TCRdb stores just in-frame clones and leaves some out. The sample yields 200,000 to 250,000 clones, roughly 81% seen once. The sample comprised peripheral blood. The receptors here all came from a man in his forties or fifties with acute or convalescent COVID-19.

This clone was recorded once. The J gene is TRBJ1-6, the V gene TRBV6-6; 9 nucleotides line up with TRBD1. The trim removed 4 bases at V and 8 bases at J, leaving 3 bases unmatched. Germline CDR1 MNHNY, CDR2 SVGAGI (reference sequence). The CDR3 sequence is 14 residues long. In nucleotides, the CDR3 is TGTGCCAGCAGTTCCACAGGGGGCGATTCACCCCTCCACTTT. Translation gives CASSSTGGDSPLHF.

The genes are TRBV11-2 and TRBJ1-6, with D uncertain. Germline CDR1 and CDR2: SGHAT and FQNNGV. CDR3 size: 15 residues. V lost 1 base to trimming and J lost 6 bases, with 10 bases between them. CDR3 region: CASSLGQVPNSPLHF. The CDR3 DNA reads TGTGCCAGCAGCTTAGGGCAGGTTCCTAATTCACCCCTCCACTTT.

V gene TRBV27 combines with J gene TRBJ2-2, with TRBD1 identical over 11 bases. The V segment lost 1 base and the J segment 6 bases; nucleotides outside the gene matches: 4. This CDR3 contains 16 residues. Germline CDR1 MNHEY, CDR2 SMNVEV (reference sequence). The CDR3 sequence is CASSLWGQGVSGELFF. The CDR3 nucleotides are TGTGCCAGCAGTTTATGGGGACAGGGGGTGTCCGGGGAGCTGTTTTTT.

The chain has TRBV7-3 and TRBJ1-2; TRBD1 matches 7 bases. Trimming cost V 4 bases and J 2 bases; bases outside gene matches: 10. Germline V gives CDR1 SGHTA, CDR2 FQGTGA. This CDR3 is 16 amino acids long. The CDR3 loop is CASSSLQGEGNYGYTF. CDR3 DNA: TGTGCCAGCAGCTCATTGCAGGGGGAAGGGAACTATGGCTACACCTTC. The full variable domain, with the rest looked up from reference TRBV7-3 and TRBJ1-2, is GAGVSQTPSNKVTEKGKYVELRCDPISGHTALYWYRQSLGQGPEFLIYFQGTGAADDSGLPNDRFFAVRPEGSVSTLKIQRTERGDSAVYLCASSSLQGEGNYGYTFGSGTRLTVV.

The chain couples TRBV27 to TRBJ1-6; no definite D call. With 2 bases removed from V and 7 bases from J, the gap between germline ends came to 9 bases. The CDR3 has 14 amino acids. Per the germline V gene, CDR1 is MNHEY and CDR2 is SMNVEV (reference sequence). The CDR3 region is CASSLPIQNSPLHF. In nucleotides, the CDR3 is TGTGCCAGCAGTTTACCAATACAGAATTCACCCCTCCACTTT.

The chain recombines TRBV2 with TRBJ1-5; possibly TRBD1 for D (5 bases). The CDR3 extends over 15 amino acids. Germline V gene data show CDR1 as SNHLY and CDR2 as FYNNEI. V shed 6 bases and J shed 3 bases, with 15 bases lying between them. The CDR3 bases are TGTGCCAGCAGACTAGCGGACAAAGCCAATCAGCCCCAGCATTTT. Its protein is CASRLADKANQPQHF.

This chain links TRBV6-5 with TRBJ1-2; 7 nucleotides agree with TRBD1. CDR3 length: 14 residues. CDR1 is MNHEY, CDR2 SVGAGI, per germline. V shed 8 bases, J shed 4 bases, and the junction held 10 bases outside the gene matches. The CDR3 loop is CASGMTGSPYGYTF. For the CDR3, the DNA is TGTGCCAGCGGGATGACAGGGAGCCCCTATGGCTACACCTTC.

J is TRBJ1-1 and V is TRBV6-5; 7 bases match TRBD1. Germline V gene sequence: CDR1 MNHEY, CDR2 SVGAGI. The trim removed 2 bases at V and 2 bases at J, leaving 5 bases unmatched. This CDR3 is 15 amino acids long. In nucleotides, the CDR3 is TGTGCCAGCAGTTACATGAACAGGGGCAACACTGAAGCTTTCTTT. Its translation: CASSYMNRGNTEAFF.

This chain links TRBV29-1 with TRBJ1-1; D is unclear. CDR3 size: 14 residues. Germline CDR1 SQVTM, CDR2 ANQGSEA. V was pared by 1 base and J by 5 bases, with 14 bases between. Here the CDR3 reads CSVEAGVGVTEAFF. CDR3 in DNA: TGCAGCGTTGAAGCAGGAGTCGGGGTGACTGAAGCTTTCTTT. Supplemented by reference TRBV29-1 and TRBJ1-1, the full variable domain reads SAVISQKPSRDICQRGTSLTIQCQVDSQVTMMFWYRQQPGQSLTLIATANQGSEATYESGFVIDKFPISRPNLTFSTLTVSNMSPEDSSIYLCSVEAGVGVTEAFFGQGTRLTVV.

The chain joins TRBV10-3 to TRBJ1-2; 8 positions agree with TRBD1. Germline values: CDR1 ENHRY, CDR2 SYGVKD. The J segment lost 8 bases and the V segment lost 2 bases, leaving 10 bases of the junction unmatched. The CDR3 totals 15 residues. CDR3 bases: TGTGCCATCAGTGAGGCGTCAGGGGGCGTGAGGGGCTACACCTTC. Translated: CAISEASGGVRGYTF.

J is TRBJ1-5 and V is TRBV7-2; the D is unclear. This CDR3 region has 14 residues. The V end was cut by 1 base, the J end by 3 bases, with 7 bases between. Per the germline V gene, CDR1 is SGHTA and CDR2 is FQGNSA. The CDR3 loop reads CASSLDTNNQPQHF. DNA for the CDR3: TGTGCCAGCAGCTTAGACACAAACAATCAGCCCCAGCATTTT.

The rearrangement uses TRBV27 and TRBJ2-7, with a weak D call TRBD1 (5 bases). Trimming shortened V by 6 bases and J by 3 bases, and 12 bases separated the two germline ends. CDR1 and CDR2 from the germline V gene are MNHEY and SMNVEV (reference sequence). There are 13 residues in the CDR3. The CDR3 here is CASSSTGFYEQYF. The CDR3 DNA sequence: TGTGCCAGCAGCAGTACAGGATTCTACGAGCAGTACTTC.

The CDR3 nucleotides are TGTGCCAGCAGTTTAGGAGGGAATCGACGCGGAAACACCATATATTTT. Translated, it gives CASSLGGNRRGNTIYF. The chain has TRBV28 and TRBJ1-3; no firm D call. This CDR3 region has 16 residues. V was trimmed by 2 bases and J by 4 bases, leaving 15 bases between them. Germline assignment: CDR1 MDHEN and CDR2 SYDVKM.

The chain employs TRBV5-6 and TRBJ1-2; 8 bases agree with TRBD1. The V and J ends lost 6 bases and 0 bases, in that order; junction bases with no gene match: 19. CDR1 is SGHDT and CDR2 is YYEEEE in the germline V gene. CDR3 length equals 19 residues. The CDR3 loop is CASNLELSWDRWTNYGYTF. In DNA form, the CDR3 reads TGTGCCAGCAACCTAGAACTATCCTGGGACAGGTGGACTAACTATGGCTACACCTTC.

The CDR3 here is CASSPPVTGGSGSPLHF. CDR3 nucleotides: TGTGCCAGCAGTCCCCCGGTAACAGGGGGTTCTGGGTCACCCCTCCACTTT. The chain joins TRBV28 to TRBJ1-6; TRBD1 matches 8 bases. CDR1 is MDHEN and CDR2 is SYDVKM in the germline V gene. The CDR3 length is 17 residues. Germline trimming cut 5 bases from V and 10 bases from J; bases unmatched to any gene: 16.

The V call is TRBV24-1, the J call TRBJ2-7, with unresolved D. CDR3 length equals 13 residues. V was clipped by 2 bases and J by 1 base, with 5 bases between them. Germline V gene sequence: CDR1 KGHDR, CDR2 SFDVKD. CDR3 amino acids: CATSDSRSYEQYF. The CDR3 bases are TGTGCCACCAGTGATTCCCGGTCCTACGAGCAGTACTTC.

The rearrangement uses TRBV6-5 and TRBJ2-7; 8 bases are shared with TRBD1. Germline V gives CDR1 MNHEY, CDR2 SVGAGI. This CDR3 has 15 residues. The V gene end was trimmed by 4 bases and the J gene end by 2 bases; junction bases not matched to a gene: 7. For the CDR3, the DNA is TGTGCCAGCAGTTTCACCCCACAGGGGGCCTACGAGCAGTACTTC. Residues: CASSFTPQGAYEQYF.

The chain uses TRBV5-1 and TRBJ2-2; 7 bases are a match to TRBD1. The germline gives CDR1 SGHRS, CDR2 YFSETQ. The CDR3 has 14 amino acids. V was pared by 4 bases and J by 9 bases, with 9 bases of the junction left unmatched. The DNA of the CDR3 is TGCGCCAGCAGCGTCACAGGGGCACTGTGGGAGCTGTTTTTT. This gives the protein CASSVTGALWELFF. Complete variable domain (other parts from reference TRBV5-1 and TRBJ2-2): KAGVTQTPRYLIKTRGQQVTLSCSPISGHRSVSWYQQTPGQGLQFLFEYFSETQRNKGNFPGRFSGRQFSNSRSEMNVSTLELGDSALYLCASSVTGALWELFFGEGSRLTVL.

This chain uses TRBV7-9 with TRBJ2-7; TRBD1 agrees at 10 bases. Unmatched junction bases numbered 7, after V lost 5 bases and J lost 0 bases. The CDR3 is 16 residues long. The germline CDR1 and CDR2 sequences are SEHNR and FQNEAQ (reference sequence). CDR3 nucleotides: TGTGCCAGCAGCCTCACCGGGACAGGGGCCTCCTACGAGCAGTACTTC. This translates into CASSLTGTGASYEQYF.

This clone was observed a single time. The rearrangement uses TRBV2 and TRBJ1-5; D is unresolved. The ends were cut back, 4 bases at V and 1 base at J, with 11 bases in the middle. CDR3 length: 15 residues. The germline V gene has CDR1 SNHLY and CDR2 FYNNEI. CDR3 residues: CASSGPGSSNQPQHF. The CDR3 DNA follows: TGTGCCAGCAGTGGTCCGGGATCGAGCAATCAGCCCCAGCATTTT.